One T cell receptor (beta chain) is described in this entry. Germline V lookup: CDR1 DFQATT, CDR2 SNEGSKA (reference sequence). The CDR3 is 12 amino acids. V was pared by 6 bases and J by 12 bases, with 20 bases between. The sample is drawn from a study of CD8+CD57+ T cells in acquired aplastic anemia. For the study at large: The average for DNA from sorted CD4+ and CD8+ cells was 3.2 ug. Healthy donors yielded 9.5 million to 11 million CD4+ cell reads on average.

For CDR3 and TCR beta VDJ profiling, genomic DNA was the template used. Via MiXCR, TCRdb re-called the reads, giving one row per CDR3 protein. The sample has 350,000 to 450,000 distinct CDR3 sequences, 55% to 70% seen once; the top ten hold 3% to 5%. The chain employs TRBV20-1 and TRBJ1-1; D not resolved. The receptor's source is a human donor in good health, serving as a control. The sequenced material came from sorted CD4+, CD8+, or CD8+CD57+ T cells (not recorded which) from PBMCs. The CDR3 nucleotides read TGCAGTGCGAGCGGCCCCCGGGATGGCTCTTTCTTT. It specifies CSASGPRDGSFF.